The 18 T cell receptor beta chains below come from one sample, sequenced in a study of response to subunit inactivated influenza vaccine. TCRdb re-called the RT-PCR reads through MiXCR, storing one row per CDR3 protein. The sample lists 500,000 to 600,000 distinct CDR3 sequences, 10% to 15% occurring once. Sequencing was performed on PBMCs from blood, taken around seven weeks after vaccination. The receptors here all came from a man aged 45 to 65 who received an inactivated influenza vaccine.

This clonotype was observed a handful of times. The J gene is TRBJ2-3, the V gene TRBV7-2, with TRBD2 matching over 11 bases. This CDR3 comprises 15 residues. The J segment lost 5 bases and the V segment lost 7 bases, leaving 8 bases of the junction unmatched. Germline V gene sequence: CDR1 SGHTA, CDR2 FQGNSA. The CDR3 sequence: CASTALAGGVDTQYF. The CDR3, as DNA: TGTGCCAGCACCGCTCTAGCGGGAGGAGTAGATACGCAGTATTTT.

This sequence joins TRBV12-3 or TRBV12-4 and TRBJ2-3, with D unclear. The CDR3 covers 13 residues. V lost 2 bases and J 9 bases, leaving 12 bases between the germline ends. In DNA, the CDR3 is TGTGCCAGCAGTTTACCCCCAGGTATCACGCAGTATTTT. Protein: CASSLPPGITQYF.

The sample holds a few counts of this clonotype. A junction boundary mismatches the germline segment, possibly from a read error. The rearrangement links TRBV4-1 to TRBJ1-5, with no clear D. CDR1 MGHRA and CDR2 YSYEKL come from the germline V gene. CDR3 length equals 14 residues. CDR3 sequence reads: CASSQASSDQPQHF. The CDR3 bases are TGCGCCAGCAGCCAAGCTAGTAGCGATCAGCCCCAGCATTTT.

This rearrangement joins TRBV20-1 to TRBJ2-7, with 8 bases that match TRBD1. CDR1 DFQATT and CDR2 SNEGSKA come from the germline V gene (reference sequence). J gave up 2 bases and V 5 bases, and 2 bases lay outside the gene matches. This CDR3 contains 12 residues. The CDR3 is CSAPDRAYEQYF. DNA of the CDR3: TGCAGTGCTCCGGACAGGGCCTACGAGCAGTACTTC.

This clonotype was found a few times. The rearrangement uses TRBV12-3 or TRBV12-4 and TRBJ1-2; tentative D call: TRBD1 (6 bases). Between the trimmed V and J ends, which lost 10 bases and 2 bases, there was a span of 14 bases. CDR3 length equals 13 residues. The CDR3 here is CATGGQLNYGYTF. CDR3 DNA sequence: TGTGCCACAGGAGGACAGCTCAACTATGGCTACACCTTC.

This clonotype was counted many times. The rearrangement links TRBV24-1 to TRBJ1-1; 10 bases match TRBD1. Germline-derived CDR1 and CDR2 are KGHDR and SFDVKD. The CDR3 contains 13 residues. The trim removed 4 bases at V and 6 bases at J, leaving 1 base unmatched. CDR3 nucleotide sequence: TGTGCCACCAGTGACGGACAGGGGGCTGAAGCTTTCTTT. This sequence encodes CATSDGQGAEAFF.

This clonotype has a handful of counts. J is TRBJ1-1 and V is TRBV5-5; D might be TRBD1 (5 bases). The CDR3 sequence is 17 residues long. CDR1 SGHKS and CDR2 YYEKEE come from the germline V gene (reference sequence). V lost 4 bases to trimming and J lost 3 bases, with 22 bases between them. CDR3 DNA: TGTGCCAGCAGCCCGAGACCGGGCAGGGCGGAGGACACTGAAGCTTTCTTT. Residues: CASSPRPGRAEDTEAFF.

V usage is TRBV5-1 and J usage is TRBJ2-1; tentative D call: TRBD1 (6 bases). V dropped 5 bases and J dropped 6 bases, with 15 bases sitting between them. This CDR3 has 14 amino acids. The germline CDR1 and CDR2 sequences are SGHRS and YFSETQ. The CDR3 spells CASRRLGGSNEQFF. The CDR3 DNA follows: TGCGCCAGCAGACGGTTAGGGGGTTCCAATGAGCAGTTCTTC. Looking up the rest from reference TRBV5-1 and TRBJ2-1 gives the full variable domain: KAGVTQTPRYLIKTRGQQVTLSCSPISGHRSVSWYQQTPGQGLQFLFEYFSETQRNKGNFPGRFSGRQFSNSRSEMNVSTLELGDSALYLCASRRLGGSNEQFFGPGTRLTVL.

This clonotype was seen a handful of times. V usage is TRBV14 and J usage is TRBJ2-1; D not certain. Per the germline V gene, CDR1 is SGHDN and CDR2 is FVKESK. Trimming removed 2 bases from V and 9 bases from J, with 5 bases in between. This CDR3 contains 11 residues. The CDR3 sequence is CASSQLVEQFF. For the CDR3, the DNA is TGTGCCAGCAGCCAATTAGTTGAGCAGTTCTTC.

The V gene is TRBV11-2, the J gene TRBJ2-2, with D possibly matching TRBD1 (6 bases). CDR3 length: 16 residues. CDR1 and CDR2 (germline): SGHAT, FQNNGV. Trimming took off 3 bases at V and 6 bases at J, with 17 bases between the two ends. This CDR3 reads CASSFQGRGMSGELFF. In nucleotides, the CDR3 is TGTGCCAGCAGCTTCCAGGGGAGAGGAATGTCCGGGGAGCTGTTTTTT.

The CDR3 DNA sequence: TGTGCCAGCAGCTTAGTTTCGACTAGCGGGAGCGAGACCCAGTACTTC. Encoded protein: CASSLVSTSGSETQYF. The rearrangement links TRBV7-2 to TRBJ2-5, with 12 positions matching TRBD2. The J segment lost 5 bases and the V segment lost 1 base, leaving 5 bases of the junction unmatched. The germline V gene has CDR1 SGHTA and CDR2 FQGNSA. The CDR3 consists of 16 residues.

A note on this clonotype: One base away lies a much larger clone, so this may be a sequencing read error. The V and J genes are TRBV28 and TRBJ2-5, with 11 bases identical to TRBD2. Germline V gene sequence: CDR1 MDHEN, CDR2 SYDVKM. The length of the CDR3 is 17 residues. In nucleotides, the CDR3 is TGTGCCAGCAGTTTACGCTTACTAGCGGGGGCTGGCGAGACCCAGTGCTTC. Protein product: CASSLRLLAGAGETQCF.

This clonotype was counted ten times or more. The chain uses TRBV7-6 and TRBJ2-7; D uncertain. V was pared by 1 base and J by 2 bases, with 9 bases between. The CDR3 consists of 14 residues. Germline V gene sequence: CDR1 SGHVS, CDR2 FNYEAQ. CDR3 sequence reads: CASSLGTLTYEQYF. CDR3 nucleotide sequence: TGTGCCAGCAGCTTAGGTACCCTAACCTACGAGCAGTACTTC.

This clonotype was seen a handful of times. The V and J genes are TRBV27 and TRBJ2-7; D ambiguous. The germline CDR1 and CDR2 sequences are MNHEY and SMNVEV (reference sequence). The CDR3 is 15 residues long. V lost 1 base and J lost 2, with 12 bases in between. CDR3 residues: CASSLWGSRTYEQYF. The CDR3 coding sequence is TGTGCCAGCAGTTTATGGGGTTCACGCACCTACGAGCAGTACTTC.

The chain couples TRBV9 to TRBJ2-3; 8 nucleotides match TRBD2. The CDR3 extends over 16 amino acids. The junction had 5 bases not matched to a gene; V was cut back by 2 bases and J by 0 bases. Germline assignment: CDR1 SGDLS and CDR2 YYNGEE. The CDR3 sequence is CASSVVAGGSTDTQYF. CDR3 sequence (DNA): TGTGCCAGCAGCGTGGTGGCGGGGGGCAGCACAGATACGCAGTATTTT.

V is TRBV4-2 and J is TRBJ2-2; D gene uncertain. The V end lost 0 bases, the J end lost 3 bases, and 5 bases lay between the germline ends. Per the germline V gene, CDR1 is LGHNA and CDR2 is YNFKEQ. This CDR3 is built from 14 residues. DNA for the CDR3: TGTGCCAGCAGCCAAGATGGGGACACCGGGGAGCTGTTTTTT. It codes for CASSQDGDTGELFF.

This clonotype occurred a few times. The chain has TRBV20-1 and TRBJ2-1, with D perhaps TRBD2 (5 bases). The CDR3 length is 15 residues. Germline V gives CDR1 DFQATT, CDR2 SNEGSKA (reference sequence). Deletions cut 0 bases from V and 2 bases from J, with 11 bases between. As DNA, the CDR3 is TGCAGTGCTAGAGACGAATCGGGAACCTACAATGAGCAGTTCTTC. Translation gives CSARDESGTYNEQFF.

This clonotype was seen at least ten times. This sequence joins TRBV4-2 and TRBJ2-7, with TRBD2 as a possible D gene (5 bases). Germline V gene sequence: CDR1 LGHNA, CDR2 YNFKEQ. This CDR3 region has 14 residues. Trimming stripped 1 base from V and 2 bases from J, with 9 bases between. The CDR3 loop reads CASSQGGFTYEQYF. The CDR3 nucleotides are TGTGCCAGCAGCCAAGGAGGGTTTACCTACGAGCAGTACTTC.